The text below deals with one T cell receptor (beta chain). With a much larger clone just one base away, this may be a read error. The data were taken from a study of human T cells and chemical hapten exposure. One entry per CDR3 protein, called by TCRdb with MiXCR from the RACE reads. Among 300,000 to 400,000 distinct CDR3 sequences listed, more than 4.5% were seen once. Regarding time point: pre-sensitization, week 0. Noted treatment: therapeutic diphenylcyclopropenone sensitization with weekly scalp DPC. The receptor's source is a woman aged 45-65 years with alopecia areata. Some clones in this sample may be carry-over from other donors' samples. The material sequenced was whole blood, taken in connection with sensitization to the hapten diphenylcyclopropenone (DPC).

This chain's CDR3 is CASSFVASVYQEYF. The CDR3 bases are TGTGCCAGCAGTTTTGTGGCTAGCGTGTACCAGGAGTATTTT. V is TRBV28 and J is TRBJ2-3; D is perhaps TRBD2 (6 bases). Looked up from germline, CDR1 is MDHEN and CDR2 is SYDVKM. V lost 3 bases and J 13 bases, leaving 20 bases between the germline ends. The CDR3 extends over 14 amino acids.